This T cell receptor beta chain was observed in a study of blood T cell repertoires in COVID-19. Clones were sequenced by immunoSEQ multiplex PCR, and TCRdb holds only the in-frame ones, with some missing. The sample consists of 200,000 to 300,000 clones, 83% of them appearing once. J gave up 6 bases and V 0 bases, and 4 bases lay outside the gene matches. CDR3 length: 14 residues. Germline values: CDR1 LGHDT, CDR2 YNNKEL (reference sequence). Up to 2 weeks before entering the study, exposed participants had met a COVID-19 case. The sample was PBMCs or T cells enriched from blood (not recorded which). This rearrangement joins TRBV3-1 (or the pseudogene TRBV3-2) to TRBJ1-1; 7 bases are shared with TRBD1. The sequence came from a middle-aged woman who had been exposed to COVID-19. The CDR3 DNA reads TGTGCCAGCAGCCAAGAAGGGGGCGGGTCTGAAGCTTTCTTT. It encodes CASSQEGGGSEAFF.